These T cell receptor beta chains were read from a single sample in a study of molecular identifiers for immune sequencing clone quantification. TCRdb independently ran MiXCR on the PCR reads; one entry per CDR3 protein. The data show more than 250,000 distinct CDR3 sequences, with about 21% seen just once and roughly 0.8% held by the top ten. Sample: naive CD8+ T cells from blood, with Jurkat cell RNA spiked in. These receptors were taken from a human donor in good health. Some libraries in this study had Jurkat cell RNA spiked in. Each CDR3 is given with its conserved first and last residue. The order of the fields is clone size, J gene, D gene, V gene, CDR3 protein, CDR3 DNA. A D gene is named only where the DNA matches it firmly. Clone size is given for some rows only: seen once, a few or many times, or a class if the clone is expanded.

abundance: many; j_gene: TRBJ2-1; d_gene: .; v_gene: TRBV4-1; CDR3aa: CASSQISGKYNEQFF; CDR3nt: TGCGCCAGCAGCCAGATTAGCGGAAAGTACAATGAGCAGTTCTTC
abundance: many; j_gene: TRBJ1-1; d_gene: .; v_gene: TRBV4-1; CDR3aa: CASSLGPLNTEAFF; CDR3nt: TGTGCCAGCAGCTTGGGGCCGTTGAACACTGAAGCTTTCTTT
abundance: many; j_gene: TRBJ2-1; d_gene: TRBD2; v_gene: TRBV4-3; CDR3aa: CASSQDRLAGEHEQFF; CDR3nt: TGCGCCAGCAGCCAAGATCGGCTAGCGGGAGAACATGAGCAGTTCTTC
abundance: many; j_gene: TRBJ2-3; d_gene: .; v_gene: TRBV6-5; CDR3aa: CASSYVRTDTQYF; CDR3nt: TGTGCCAGCAGTTACGTGCGAACAGATACGCAGTATTTT
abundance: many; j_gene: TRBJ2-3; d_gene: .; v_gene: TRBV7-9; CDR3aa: CASSLIWDGTDTQYF; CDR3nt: TGTGCCAGCAGCTTAATTTGGGATGGCACAGATACGCAGTATTTT
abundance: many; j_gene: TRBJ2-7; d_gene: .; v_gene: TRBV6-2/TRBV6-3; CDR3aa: CASSYLQSYEQYF; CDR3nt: TGTGCCAGCAGTTACCTTCAGTCCTACGAGCAGTACTTC
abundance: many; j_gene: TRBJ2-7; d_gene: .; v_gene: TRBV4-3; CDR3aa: CASSPWRGYEQYF; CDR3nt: TGCGCCAGCAGCCCATGGCGGGGCTACGAGCAGTACTTC
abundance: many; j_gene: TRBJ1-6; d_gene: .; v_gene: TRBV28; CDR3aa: CASNDGRTAYNSPLHF; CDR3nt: TGTGCCAGCAATGACGGGAGGACAGCTTATAATTCACCCCTCCACTTT
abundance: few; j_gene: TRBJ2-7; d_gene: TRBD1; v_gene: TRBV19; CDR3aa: CASGPGTAYEQYF; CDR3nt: TGTGCCAGTGGGCCCGGGACAGCATACGAGCAGTACTTC
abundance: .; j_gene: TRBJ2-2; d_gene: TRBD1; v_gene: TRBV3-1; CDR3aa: CASSPPGQGLSGELFF; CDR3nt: TGTGCCAGCAGCCCACCGGGACAGGGGCTTTCTGGGGAGCTGTTTTTT
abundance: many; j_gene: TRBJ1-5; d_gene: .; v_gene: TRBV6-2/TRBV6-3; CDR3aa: CASSSRGADQPQHF; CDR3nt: TGTGCCAGCAGTTCCAGGGGAGCGGATCAGCCCCAGCATTTT
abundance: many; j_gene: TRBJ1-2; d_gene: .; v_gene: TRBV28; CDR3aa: CASSARLFQNYGYTF; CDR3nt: TGTGCCAGCAGTGCAAGACTCTTCCAAAACTATGGCTACACCTTC
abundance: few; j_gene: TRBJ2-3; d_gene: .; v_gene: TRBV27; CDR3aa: CASSLSGYDTQYF; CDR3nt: TGTGCCAGCAGTTTATCAGGGTATGATACGCAGTATTTT